Shown below are 26 T cell receptor beta chains from a single sample sequenced in a study of blood T cells in healthy people across ages. Combining a sample-barcoded 5' primer with a J-beta primer mix, a second PCR ran for roughly 7 to 11 cycles. One entry per CDR3 protein, called by TCRdb with MiXCR from the 5' RACE reads. The repertoire consists of 1.5 million to 2 million distinct CDR3 sequences, with roughly two fifths occurring once and the leading ten covering roughly 23%. The sequenced material came from blood. Receptor source: a human donor in good health.

Remarks on this clonotype: Relative to the germline gene, one junction end is altered; a read error may explain this. The rearrangement links TRBV5-1 to TRBJ1-2, with unresolved D. Germline CDR1 and CDR2: SGHRS and YFSETQ. The CDR3 has 13 amino acids. The CDR3 here is CTSRPDGNYGYTF. The CDR3 nucleotides read TGCACCAGCAGACCTGACGGGAACTATGGCTACACCTTC.

The V and J genes are TRBV6-5 and TRBJ2-3, with D maybe TRBD2 (5 bases). With 4 bases removed from V and 0 bases from J, the gap between germline ends came to 5 bases. Germline values: CDR1 MNHEY, CDR2 SVGAGI. The length of the CDR3 is 13 residues. CDR3 amino acids: CASSWESTDTQYF. The CDR3 DNA sequence: TGTGCCAGCAGTTGGGAGAGCACAGATACGCAGTATTTT.

This clonotype was observed a few times. V and J are TRBV6-4 and TRBJ1-2; 11 nucleotides match TRBD1. In germline, CDR1 is MRHNA, CDR2 SNTAGT. The CDR3 extends over 16 amino acids. Trimming removed 1 base from V and 4 bases from J; junction bases left unmatched: 5. CDR3 in DNA: TGTGCCAGCAGTGACTGGACAGGGGGCAGGTCCTATGGCTACACCTTC. It yields the protein CASSDWTGGRSYGYTF.

This clonotype appeared a few times. CDR3 sequence reads: CASTLSDRYEQYF. CDR3 bases: TGTGCCAGCACCCTCTCCGACAGATACGAGCAGTACTTC. The chain recombines TRBV12-3 or TRBV12-4 with TRBJ2-7; maybe TRBD1 (5 bases). This CDR3 contains 13 residues. V lost 7 bases to trimming and J lost 4 bases, with 14 bases between them.

A word on this clonotype: Relative to the germline gene, one junction end is altered; a read error may explain this. The chain combines TRBV5-6 with TRBJ1-2; D is possibly TRBD1 (5 bases). Germline CDR1 reads SGHDT; CDR2 reads YYEEEE. CDR3 size: 14 residues. As DNA, the CDR3 is TGTGTCAGCAGCCCACCCGGGACCGGAGATGGCTACACCTTC. It yields the protein CVSSPPGTGDGYTF.

The chain has TRBV9 and TRBJ1-3; D is unresolved. CDR3 length equals 15 residues. Trimming took off 0 bases at V and 2 bases at J, with 9 bases between the two ends. Germline-derived CDR1 and CDR2 are SGDLS and YYNGEE. CDR3 residues: CASSVGVAPGNTIYF. CDR3 DNA sequence: TGTGCCAGCAGCGTAGGGGTAGCACCTGGAAACACCATATATTTT.

The chain's CDR3 is CASTLGAGGVDYGYTF. For the CDR3, the DNA is TGTGCCAGCACCCTTGGGGCAGGAGGTGTCGACTATGGCTACACCTTC. The J gene is TRBJ1-2, the V gene TRBV12-3 or TRBV12-4; D may be TRBD1 (5 bases). Trimming took 7 bases from V and 3 from J, leaving 21 bases between them. The CDR3 extends over 16 amino acids.

This clonotype has ten or more counts. The V gene is TRBV6-2 or TRBV6-3, the J gene TRBJ2-1; 9 bases are shared with TRBD2. V trimming: 5 bases; J trimming: 9 bases; junction bases outside the gene matches: 8. Germline assignment: CDR1 MNHEY and CDR2 SVGEGT. The CDR3 totals 14 residues. Written as DNA, the CDR3 is TGTGCCAGCAGTAGGGCGGGGGGGCCCGGTGAGCAGTTCTTC. Translated, it gives CASSRAGGPGEQFF.

The chain is built from TRBV4-1 and TRBJ2-1; the match to TRBD2 covers 9 bases. Germline trimming cut 3 bases from V and 0 bases from J; bases unmatched to any gene: 3. The CDR3 extends over 16 amino acids. Germline-derived CDR1 and CDR2 are MGHRA and YSYEKL. Written as DNA, the CDR3 is TGCGCCAGCAGCCACCGAGCGGGGGGCTCCTACAATGAGCAGTTCTTC. Protein sequence: CASSHRAGGSYNEQFF.

The V gene is TRBV12-3 or TRBV12-4, the J gene TRBJ2-7, with D possibly matching TRBD1 (6 bases). The CDR3 loop spans 15 amino acids. V was pared by 4 bases and J by 5 bases, with 18 bases between. The CDR3 bases are TGTGCCAGCAGTTCTAGAGGGAACAGGGAGCACGAGCAGTACTTC. It is translated as CASSSRGNREHEQYF.

The chain has TRBV9 and TRBJ1-2; D not certain. Trimming pared 1 base from V and 6 bases from J, leaving 13 bases between. The CDR3 loop spans 14 amino acids. Germline V lookup: CDR1 SGDLS, CDR2 YYNGEE. The CDR3 loop is CASSVLPNGDGYTF. The DNA for the CDR3 is TGTGCCAGCAGCGTATTACCAAACGGCGATGGCTACACCTTC.

The chain uses TRBV12-3 or TRBV12-4 and TRBJ2-7; D gene ambiguous. V was shortened by 1 base and J by 5 bases, with 9 bases between the two germline ends. The CDR3 is made up of 13 amino acids. The CDR3 region has the DNA TGTGCCAGCAGTTTAGGGCTCCCCAACGAGCAGTACTTC. Translation: CASSLGLPNEQYF.

The rearrangement joins TRBV29-1 to TRBJ2-1, with 7 bases matching TRBD1. There are 15 residues in the CDR3. Per germline, CDR1 SQVTM and CDR2 ANQGSEA. With 6 bases clipped from V and 2 bases from J, the junction kept 10 bases outside the gene matches. CDR3: CSVDTGDNTYNEQFF. Written as DNA, the CDR3 is TGCAGCGTAGATACAGGGGACAATACCTACAATGAGCAGTTCTTC.

The rearrangement links TRBV5-1 to TRBJ2-5; TRBD1 might be the D (6 bases). The ends were cut back, 2 bases at V and 11 bases at J, with 22 bases in the middle. The CDR3 has 15 residues. CDR1 is SGHRS and CDR2 is YFSETQ in the germline V gene. CDR3 region: CASSFGTTDLVEQYF. In DNA form, the CDR3 reads TGCGCCAGCAGCTTCGGGACAACCGACCTTGTAGAGCAGTACTTC.

This clonotype was seen only a few times. The rearrangement links TRBV5-5 to TRBJ1-4; 9 nucleotides agree with TRBD1. Unmatched junction bases numbered 3, after V lost 2 bases and J lost 4 bases. The CDR3 totals 15 residues. Germline V gene lookup returns CDR1 SGHKS and CDR2 YYEKEE (reference sequence). CDR3 amino acids: CASSFLGQGNEKLFF. The CDR3 DNA reads TGTGCCAGCAGCTTTTTGGGACAGGGTAATGAAAAACTGTTTTTT.

The chain links TRBV9 to TRBJ2-7, with D possibly being TRBD1 (5 bases). The CDR3 spans 14 residues. Trimming took off 0 bases at V and 2 bases at J, with 9 bases between the two ends. CDR1 and CDR2 from the germline V gene are SGDLS and YYNGEE. The CDR3 region has the DNA TGTGCCAGCAGCGTAGATGGCAGGGCCTACGAGCAGTACTTC. Protein product: CASSVDGRAYEQYF.

V usage is TRBV12-3 or TRBV12-4 and J usage is TRBJ2-5, with D possibly matching TRBD2 (6 bases). V lost 8 bases to trimming and J lost 5 bases, with 12 bases between them. CDR3 length equals 12 residues. The CDR3 nucleotides are TGTGCCAGCGGGGGGTTGGCGGAGACCCAGTACTTC. Its protein product is CASGGLAETQYF.

The chain carries TRBV15 and TRBJ1-1; D is possibly TRBD1 (5 bases). The V gene lost 5 bases and the J gene lost 4 bases, with 17 bases spanning the gap. This CDR3 is 15 amino acids long. Germline V gives CDR1 LNHNV, CDR2 YYDKDF (reference sequence). CDR3 amino acids: CATSPRQSYSTEAFF. The CDR3 region has the DNA TGTGCCACCAGCCCTCGACAGTCGTATTCCACTGAAGCTTTCTTT.

The chain links TRBV9 to TRBJ2-5; 7 positions agree with TRBD2. The CDR3 spans 16 residues. The germline V gene has CDR1 SGDLS and CDR2 YYNGEE. Germline trimming cut 6 bases from V and 0 bases from J; bases unmatched to any gene: 11. CDR3 in DNA: TGTGCCAGCACCCTGGGAGGGCGGGGAGACCAAGAGACCCAGTACTTC. This translates into CASTLGGRGDQETQYF.

This clonotype was seen a few times. This chain joins TRBV5-1 and TRBJ1-4; no firm D call. Germline CDR1 SGHRS, CDR2 YFSETQ. Trimming left V 4 bases short and J 5 bases short, with 9 bases between. CDR3 size: 13 residues. CDR3 sequence (DNA): TGCGCCAGCAGCGCACTGGAGAATGAAAAACTGTTTTTT. Protein product: CASSALENEKLFF.

This rearrangement joins TRBV12-3 or TRBV12-4 to TRBJ2-6; D is unclear. Trimming took off 6 bases at V and 5 bases at J, with 8 bases between the two ends. CDR3 length equals 13 residues. CDR3: CASRDGRANVLTF. CDR3 coding DNA: TGTGCCAGCAGGGACGGAAGGGCCAACGTCCTGACTTTC.

This sequence joins TRBV20-1 and TRBJ2-1; TRBD2 matches at 7 bases. This CDR3 region has 17 residues. From germline, CDR1 is DFQATT and CDR2 SNEGSKA (reference sequence). J lost 1 base, V lost 3 bases, and 12 bases had no gene match. CDR3 DNA sequence: TGCAGTGCTAGTAAGTTGTCTAGCGGTGATTCCTACAATGAGCAGTTCTTC. As protein: CSASKLSSGDSYNEQFF.

This chain joins TRBV20-1 and TRBJ2-1, with 9 bases that match TRBD1. Germline assignment: CDR1 DFQATT and CDR2 SNEGSKA (reference sequence). The CDR3 length is 16 residues. V dropped 0 bases and J dropped 9; count of bases not matched to a gene: 12. CDR3 in amino acids: CSARDRTGGAFGEQFF. DNA for the CDR3: TGCAGTGCTAGAGATAGAACAGGGGGCGCATTCGGTGAGCAGTTCTTC.

The rearrangement uses TRBV29-1 and TRBJ2-1; 7 bases align to TRBD1. J was trimmed by 0 bases and V by 2 bases; bases with no gene match: 1. Germline CDR1 and CDR2: SQVTM and ANQGSEA. The CDR3 is 14 residues long. The CDR3 nucleotides read TGCAGCGTTGAACAGGGGGTCTCCTACAATGAGCAGTTCTTC. Translating it yields CSVEQGVSYNEQFF.

The chain combines TRBV6-2 or TRBV6-3 with TRBJ1-2; possible D gene TRBD1, 5 bases. Looked up from germline, CDR1 is MNHEY and CDR2 is SVGEGT. CDR3 size: 14 residues. V lost 4 bases and J lost 4, with 13 bases in between. CDR3 amino acids: CASSFVTETYGYTF. The CDR3, as DNA: TGTGCCAGCAGTTTCGTGACAGAAACCTATGGCTACACCTTC.

This clonotype was observed at least ten times. The V and J genes are TRBV7-3 and TRBJ2-3; D unresolved. With 5 bases removed from V and 0 bases from J, the gap between germline ends came to 3 bases. Per the germline V gene, CDR1 is SGHTA and CDR2 is FQGTGA. CDR3 size: 12 residues. Here the CDR3 reads CASSDSTDTQYF. For the CDR3, the DNA is TGTGCCAGCAGCGACAGCACAGATACGCAGTATTTT.